A selection of T cell receptor beta chains follows, all from one sample in a study of blood T cells in healthy people across ages. TCRdb independently ran MiXCR on the 5' RACE reads; one entry per CDR3 protein. The sample yields over a million distinct CDR3 sequences, around 45% seen once. Sequences were obtained from blood. Receptor source: an older woman in good health. CDR3s include the opening cysteine and the closing phenylalanine or tryptophan. The D gene is left open where the match is weak. Size is omitted from some rows. Given values are once, few, many or a class for expanded clones.

j_call	v_call	d_call	clone_size	cdr3_aa	cdr3_nt
TRBJ2-3	TRBV20-1	-	-	CSAYNADTQYF	TGCAGTGCTTATAATGCAGATACGCAGTATTTT
TRBJ1-6	TRBV20-1	TRBD1	few	CSARVSTGSYNSPLHF	TGCAGTGCTAGAGTGTCGACAGGGTCATATAATTCACCCCTCCACTTT
TRBJ2-5	TRBV5-1	-	-	CASRPSGHYYNEQYF	TGCGCCAGCAGACCATCAGGGCATTACTACAATGAGCAGTACTTC
TRBJ2-7	TRBV7-6	-	-	CASSSRPQGISYEQYF	TGTGCCAGCAGCTCTAGACCACAGGGAATAAGCTACGAGCAGTACTTC
TRBJ2-5	TRBV29-1	-	-	CSVETLCDIQETQYF	TGCAGCGTTGAGACTCTTTGTGACATCCAAGAGACCCAGTACTTC
TRBJ1-5	TRBV6-4	-	-	CASSVLSGTEDYSNQPQHF	TGTGCCAGCAGTGTCCTCTCCGGGACGGAAGATTATAGCAATCAGCCCCAGCATTTT
TRBJ1-5	TRBV20-1	-	-	CSARNTIAAQHF	TGCAGTGCTAGAAATACAATAGCGGCCCAGCATTTT
TRBJ2-7	TRBV28	-	few	CASSLAVGSSSYEQYF	TGTGCCAGCAGTTTAGCCGTCGGGTCGAGCTCCTACGAGCAGTACTTC
TRBJ2-4	TRBV12-3/TRBV12-4	TRBD1	many	CASTTLGTDKNIQYF	TGTGCCAGCACCACCCTCGGGACAGATAAAAACATTCAGTACTTC
TRBJ2-3	TRBV20-1	-	few	CSAPAGARTDTQYF	TGCAGTGCACCCGCGGGGGCCCGCACAGATACGCAGTATTTT
TRBJ2-5	TRBV29-1	-	-	CSGNSGGGETQYF	TGCAGCGGAAACTCCGGGGGCGGGGAGACCCAGTACTTC
TRBJ2-3	TRBV7-9	TRBD2	once	CASSFKAGGNTDTQYF	TGTGCCAGCAGCTTTAAAGCGGGAGGGAACACAGATACGCAGTATTTT
TRBJ1-4	TRBV27	-	-	CASSTRTDAQLFF	TGTGCCAGCAGTACCCGGACCGACGCCCAACTGTTTTTT
TRBJ2-7	TRBV7-9	-	-	CASSLGDPLDLEQYF	TGTGCCAGCAGCTTAGGGGACCCCCTTGATCTCGAGCAGTACTTC
TRBJ2-1	TRBV5-4	TRBD2	-	CASSENSGIGDEQFF	TGTGCCAGCAGCGAGAATAGCGGGATCGGCGATGAGCAGTTCTTC
TRBJ2-7	TRBV30	-	few	CAWSNSSYEQYF	TGTGCCTGGAGTAACTCTAGCTACGAGCAGTACTTC
TRBJ1-2	TRBV9	TRBD1	-	CASSVVGTAGYGYTF	TGTGCCAGCAGCGTAGTTGGGACAGCCGGCTATGGCTACACCTTC
TRBJ2-7	TRBV20-1	-	-	CSARGRGETYEQYF	TGCAGTGCTAGGGGGAGAGGGGAGACCTACGAGCAGTACTTC
TRBJ2-1	TRBV6-2/TRBV6-3	TRBD2	-	CASRSTSGPNNEQFF	TGTGCCAGCAGATCCACTAGCGGGCCAAACAATGAGCAGTTCTTC
TRBJ1-5	TRBV10-2	-	-	CASRYGERNQPQHF	TGCGCCAGCAGGTATGGAGAGCGGAATCAGCCCCAGCATTTT
TRBJ2-1	TRBV18	TRBD1	-	CASSSLDRGRGNEQFF	TGTGCCAGCTCATCACTGGACAGGGGGCGCGGGAATGAGCAGTTCTTC
TRBJ2-5	TRBV11-2	-	-	CASSSPDRMQETQYF	TGTGCCAGCAGCTCCCCGGACAGAATGCAAGAGACCCAGTACTTC
TRBJ2-7	TRBV29-1	-	-	CSVLMQGRFYEQYF	TGCAGCGTTCTGATGCAGGGTCGATTCTACGAGCAGTACTTC
TRBJ2-1	TRBV18	TRBD1	few	CASSSLLAGGQGYNEQFF	TGTGCCAGCTCATCCTTGTTAGCAGGGGGCCAGGGATACAATGAGCAGTTCTTC
TRBJ2-3	TRBV25-1	-	many	CASSEYLSESDTQYF	TGTGCCAGCAGTGAATATTTATCGGAATCAGATACGCAGTATTTT
TRBJ2-7	TRBV5-4	TRBD2	-	CASRPGLAGISYEQYF	TGTGCCAGCAGGCCAGGACTAGCGGGAATCTCCTACGAGCAGTACTTC
TRBJ2-5	TRBV29-1	-	-	CSVDSAQETQYF	TGCAGCGTTGATTCAGCCCAAGAGACCCAGTACTTC
TRBJ2-2	TRBV27	-	-	CASSLGENAGELFF	TGTGCCAGCAGTTTAGGAGAGAACGCCGGGGAGCTGTTTTTT
TRBJ2-1	TRBV3-1	-	few	CASSQPGLLSEQFF	TGTGCCAGCAGCCAACCTGGACTACTCAGTGAGCAGTTCTTC
TRBJ2-7	TRBV15	TRBD1	-	CATSRQGAHYEQYF	TGTGCCACCAGCAGACAGGGGGCTCACTACGAGCAGTACTTC
TRBJ2-2	TRBV10-3	TRBD2	-	CAIIQREGFTGELFF	TGTGCCATCATTCAGCGGGAAGGTTTCACCGGGGAGCTGTTTTTT
TRBJ2-1	TRBV4-1	-	-	CASSPWQGTDNEQFF	TGCGCCAGCAGCCCCTGGCAAGGGACGGACAATGAGCAGTTCTTC
TRBJ2-3	TRBV28	TRBD2	-	CASSGRGLAGSGDTQYF	TGTGCCAGCAGTGGGAGAGGGCTAGCGGGAAGCGGAGATACGCAGTATTTT
TRBJ2-1	TRBV6-2/TRBV6-3	TRBD2	-	CASSPLRLAGSYNEQFF	TGTGCCAGCAGTCCACTTAGACTAGCGGGCTCCTACAATGAGCAGTTCTTC
TRBJ1-1	TRBV10-3	-	few	CAISDGQNTEAFF	TGTGCCATCAGTGATGGGCAGAACACTGAAGCTTTCTTT
TRBJ2-1	TRBV7-8	TRBD2	few	CASSRGGLRRARTNNEQFF	TGTGCCAGCAGCCGGGGGGGGCTTCGAAGGGCGCGCACAAACAATGAGCAGTTCTTC
TRBJ1-2	TRBV29-1	TRBD1	many	CSVGQGAGYGYTF	TGCAGCGTTGGCCAGGGGGCGGGCTATGGCTACACCTTC
TRBJ2-5	TRBV25-1	-	few	CASPDVFTASQYF	TGTGCCAGCCCTGACGTTTTCACCGCTTCCCAGTACTTC
TRBJ2-4	TRBV4-1	TRBD2	many	CASSQDPGGSYKNIQYF	TGCGCCAGCAGCCAAGATCCCGGGGGGTCCTACAAAAACATTCAGTACTTC
TRBJ2-2	TRBV5-1	-	many	CASTLRPGELFF	TGCGCCAGCACCCTGAGGCCCGGGGAGCTGTTTTTT
TRBJ2-5	TRBV7-6	TRBD1	few	CASSQSSGTEETQYF	TGTGCCAGCAGCCAATCCTCCGGGACAGAAGAGACCCAGTACTTC
TRBJ2-5	TRBV5-1	TRBD2	-	CASSTRLAGARTQYF	TGCGCCAGCAGCACACGACTAGCGGGTGCTCGGACCCAGTACTTC
TRBJ2-1	TRBV5-3	-	few	CARRHKSSYNEQFF	TGTGCCAGAAGACACAAGAGCTCCTACAATGAGCAGTTCTTC
TRBJ2-3	TRBV12-3/TRBV12-4	-	-	CASSIGGVDTQYF	TGTGCCAGCAGCATAGGGGGGGTAGATACGCAGTATTTT
TRBJ2-1	TRBV27	TRBD1	few	CASSLEGAVEQFF	TGTGCCAGCAGTTTAGAGGGGGCGGTTGAGCAGTTCTTC
TRBJ2-1	TRBV20-1	-	-	CSAPTTRPNEQFF	TGCAGTGCTCCGACCACTAGGCCCAATGAGCAGTTCTTC
TRBJ1-4	TRBV6-1	-	-	CASSDGPTNEKLFF	TGTGCCAGCAGTGACGGACCAACTAATGAAAAACTGTTTTTT
TRBJ2-7	TRBV6-5	TRBD1	-	CASSYRTGGHYEQYF	TGTGCCAGCAGTTACAGGACAGGGGGACACTACGAGCAGTACTTC
TRBJ2-7	TRBV5-1	-	many	CASSLIGGGGIYEQYF	TGCGCCAGCAGCTTGATTGGTGGCGGTGGGATCTACGAGCAGTACTTC
TRBJ2-7	TRBV9	TRBD2	-	CASSQLAVTYEQYF	TGTGCCAGCAGCCAACTAGCGGTCACCTACGAGCAGTACTTC
TRBJ2-7	TRBV11-2	-	-	CASSLDRGTTYEQYF	TGTGCCAGCAGCTTAGATAGGGGCACCACCTACGAGCAGTACTTC
TRBJ2-1	TRBV29-1	-	few	CSVVQGHNEQFF	TGCAGCGTTGTGCAGGGACACAATGAGCAGTTCTTC
TRBJ2-1	TRBV28	-	-	CASSVSEQFF	TGTGCCAGCAGTGTGAGTGAGCAGTTCTTC
TRBJ2-3	TRBV4-1	TRBD2	-	CASSLQGLAVNTQYF	TGCGCCAGCAGCCTACAGGGACTAGCGGTGAACACGCAGTATTTT
TRBJ2-7	TRBV11-2	TRBD2	-	CASSITSGGIHEQYF	TGTGCCAGCAGCATTACTAGCGGGGGCATCCACGAGCAGTACTTC